This TCR beta chain was sequenced for a study of vaccination and CD4 T cells after COVID-19. At the level of the study: The convalescent population consisted of six males and four females, two of whom were of Hispanic ethnicity.

Treatment meaning: roughly 10-day PBMC culture with coronavirus spike peptide pools or control peptides (ViraFEST assay). Cells were cultured for 10 to 11 days, and then CD4+ T cells were isolated by negative selection. This clonotype has just a few counts. Antigen unknown. This CDR3 region has 16 residues. Trimming left V 2 bases short and J 2 bases short, with 14 bases between. In germline, CDR1 is KGHDR, CDR2 SFDVKD. Sequence data for DNA of cultured CD4+ T cells were generated by the Oncomine TCR Beta short-read assay. CD4+ T cells were cultured, and genomic DNA was extracted from them. Each CDR3 protein gets one entry after TCRdb re-called the PCR reads with MiXCR. The table shows over 3,500 distinct CDR3 sequences, with about 38% occurring only once.

The sample consisted of CD4+ T cells from blood, cultured in vitro. This chain connects TRBV24-1 to TRBJ1-1, with no clear D. The source of this sequence is a human donor who had recovered from COVID-19. The CDR3 sequence is CATSDSRTGRNTEAFF. CDR3 coding DNA: TGTGCCACCAGTGATTCGAGGACGGGCCGAAACACTGAAGCTTTCTTT.